These T cell receptor beta chains were read from a single sample in a study of control samples from healthy donors and cancer patients. The repertoire was sequenced with immunoSEQ multiplex PCR; TCRdb's copy has only in-frame clones and lacks some. The table has fewer than 70,000 clones, roughly 82% seen once. Material for sequencing was PBMCs. The receptors were gathered from a woman aged 45-60 years with lung cancer. The CDR3 runs from the conserved cysteine through the conserved F or W. A D gene is named only where the DNA matches it firmly. Clone size is stated in some rows and not others, as once, few, many or a class when expanded.

J: TRBJ1-2; size: .; D: .; V: TRBV27; DNA: TGTGCCAGCAGTTCCTACAGGGTTGATTATGGCTACACCTTC; CDR3: CASSSYRVDYGYTF
J: TRBJ2-1; size: .; D: .; V: TRBV5-4; DNA: TGTGCCAGCAGCTTGGGACCCGAGAATGAGCAGTTCTTC; CDR3: CASSLGPENEQFF
J: TRBJ1-1; size: .; D: .; V: TRBV14; DNA: TGTGCCAGCAGCCTGAGGGGCGAAGCTTTCTTT; CDR3: CASSLRGEAFF
J: TRBJ2-3; size: .; D: TRBD2; V: TRBV7-2; DNA: TGTGCCAGCAGCTTATACAGCGGGGGGGCAGATACGCAGTATTTT; CDR3: CASSLYSGGADTQYF
J: TRBJ2-5; size: .; D: TRBD1; V: TRBV19; DNA: TGTGCCAGTAGTAGTCCCGGGACAGGACAAGAGACCCAGTACTTC; CDR3: CASSSPGTGQETQYF
J: TRBJ2-3; size: .; D: TRBD2; V: TRBV20-1; DNA: TGCAGTGCTAGTTTAGGCGGGGGGGCCAGTACGCAGTATTTT; CDR3: CSASLGGGASTQYF
J: TRBJ2-7; size: .; D: .; V: TRBV5-1; DNA: TGCGCCAGCAGCTTGGGGAGGACAACCTACGAGCAGTACTTC; CDR3: CASSLGRTTYEQYF
J: TRBJ2-7; size: .; D: TRBD1; V: TRBV7-9; DNA: TGTGCCAGCAGCTTGGACAGGCGGGTCGACGAGCAGTACTTC; CDR3: CASSLDRRVDEQYF
J: TRBJ2-3; size: .; D: .; V: TRBV7-9; DNA: TGTGCCAGCCGACGGGGATCTAGCACAGATACGCAGTATTTT; CDR3: CASRRGSSTDTQYF
J: TRBJ2-3; size: few; D: TRBD2; V: TRBV9; DNA: TGTGCCAGCAGCGTCTTTACTAGCGGGGGGCCAGATACGCAGTATTTT; CDR3: CASSVFTSGGPDTQYF
J: TRBJ2-1; size: .; D: TRBD2; V: TRBV20-1; DNA: TGCAGTGTCACTAGCGGGGAGCAGTTCTTC; CDR3: CSVTSGEQFF
J: TRBJ2-2; size: .; D: .; V: TRBV6-6; DNA: TGTGCCAGCAGGGAGACGGGGGAGCTGTTTTTT; CDR3: CASRETGELFF
J: TRBJ1-5; size: .; D: .; V: TRBV30; DNA: TGTGCCTGGAGCACGGGGGGCACTCAGCCCCAGCATTTT; CDR3: CAWSTGGTQPQHF
J: TRBJ2-2; size: .; D: TRBD2; V: TRBV5-4; DNA: TGTGCCAGCAGCCCGTCCGGGGGGGACACCGGGGAGCTGTTTTTT; CDR3: CASSPSGGDTGELFF
J: TRBJ1-1; size: .; D: .; V: TRBV28; DNA: TGTGCCAGCAGCAGACCCATCCGAACTGAAGCTTTCTTT; CDR3: CASSRPIRTEAFF
J: TRBJ1-1; size: .; D: TRBD1; V: TRBV18; DNA: TGTGCCAGCTCCCTCCTCCGGGGACAGATGAACACTGAAGCTTTCTTT; CDR3: CASSLLRGQMNTEAFF
J: TRBJ1-1; size: .; D: .; V: TRBV6-5; DNA: TGTGCCAGCAGTTACTCAGCGAACACTGAAGCTTTCTTT; CDR3: CASSYSANTEAFF
J: TRBJ1-6; size: .; D: .; V: TRBV3-1/TRBV3-2; DNA: TGTGCCAGCAGCCTGGGACGCGGGGGTTCACCCCTCCACTTT; CDR3: CASSLGRGGSPLHF
J: TRBJ1-1; size: .; D: .; V: TRBV2; DNA: TGTGCCAGCAGTGACGGCGGGAACACTGAAGCTTTCTTT; CDR3: CASSDGGNTEAFF
J: TRBJ2-5; size: .; D: .; V: TRBV19; DNA: TGTGCCAGTAGTCCGTCCTACCAAGAGACCCAGTACTTC; CDR3: CASSPSYQETQYF
J: TRBJ1-4; size: .; D: .; V: TRBV24-1; DNA: TGTGCCACCAGTGAGCGGGAAAAACTGTTTTTT; CDR3: CATSEREKLFF
J: TRBJ1-5; size: .; D: .; V: TRBV7-2; DNA: TGTGCCAGCAGCTTTAAGGCGGAAAATCAGCCCCAGCATTTT; CDR3: CASSFKAENQPQHF
J: TRBJ2-1; size: .; D: TRBD2; V: TRBV7-9; DNA: TGTGCCAGCAGCTCCGGACTAGCGGGGATGTACAATGAGCAGTTCTTC; CDR3: CASSSGLAGMYNEQFF
J: TRBJ1-1; size: .; D: TRBD1; V: TRBV5-5; DNA: TGTGCCAGCAGCTCAGGGGGAATCGGCACTGAAGCTTTCTTT; CDR3: CASSSGGIGTEAFF
J: TRBJ2-5; size: .; D: .; V: TRBV7-9; DNA: TGTGCCAGCAGCTTACGTACGGGGGTCCAAGAGACCCAGTACTTC; CDR3: CASSLRTGVQETQYF
J: TRBJ2-4; size: .; D: TRBD1; V: TRBV6-6; DNA: TGTGCCAGCAGTTACCGTCAGGGGGAGAAAAACATTCAGTACTTC; CDR3: CASSYRQGEKNIQYF
J: TRBJ1-4; size: .; D: .; V: TRBV27; DNA: TGTGCCAGCAGTTTTAGGTTCGAAGGGGGAACTAATGAAAAACTGTTTTTT; CDR3: CASSFRFEGGTNEKLFF
J: TRBJ2-2; size: .; D: .; V: TRBV7-2; DNA: TGTGCCAGCAGCTTAGGCGTATCGGCCGGGGAGCTGTTTTTT; CDR3: CASSLGVSAGELFF
J: TRBJ1-5; size: medium-sized; D: .; V: TRBV7-9; DNA: TGTGCCAGCACTTCGGACACGGGCAATCAGCCCCAGCATTTT; CDR3: CASTSDTGNQPQHF
J: TRBJ1-3; size: few; D: .; V: TRBV7-9; DNA: TGTGCCAGCAGCTTGTACTCTGGAAACACCATATATTTT; CDR3: CASSLYSGNTIYF
J: TRBJ1-2; size: few; D: .; V: TRBV6-5; DNA: TGTGCCAGCTCTGTAGACAGCGTTTATGGCTACACCTTC; CDR3: CASSVDSVYGYTF
J: TRBJ2-5; size: .; D: TRBD1; V: TRBV28; DNA: TGTGCCAGCAGTCTACCCCTAGGGGGCCAGGAGACCCAGTACTTC; CDR3: CASSLPLGGQETQYF